Shown below are 15 T cell receptor beta chains from a single sample sequenced in a study of cytomegalovirus exposure and HLA in healthy donors. The PCR was carried out with 60 Vbeta primers and 13 Jbeta primers. The table came from immunoSEQ multiplex PCR; TCRdb's copy has only in-frame clones and leaves some out. This table holds around 130,000 clones. Material: PBMCs. All receptors derive from a woman aged 60-75 years in good health and CMV-seronegative.

This chain joins TRBV28 and TRBJ2-7; D is undetermined. With 2 bases removed from V and 4 bases from J, the gap between germline ends came to 15 bases. This CDR3 comprises 15 residues. Germline CDR1 reads MDHEN; CDR2 reads SYDVKM. The CDR3 spells CASSLDTAGPYEQYF. The CDR3 DNA sequence: TGTGCCAGCAGTTTAGACACCGCTGGTCCTTACGAGCAGTACTTC.

The chain combines TRBV4-2 with TRBJ2-7, with 7 positions matching TRBD2. After removal of 1 base from V and 6 bases from J, the junction contained 15 bases not matched to a gene. Germline CDR1 reads LGHNA; CDR2 reads YNFKEQ. This CDR3 contains 17 residues. CDR3 coding DNA: TGTGCCAGCAGCCAAGTCGGTACGGGGGGACGTTTGCGCGAGCAGTACTTC. Translation: CASSQVGTGGRLREQYF.

The chain couples TRBV30 to TRBJ1-5, with TRBD1 identical over 10 bases. The CDR3 contains 15 residues. Germline V CDR1 and CDR2: GTSNPN, SVGIG (reference sequence). V shed 4 bases, J shed 2 bases, and the junction held 5 bases outside the gene matches. The CDR3, as DNA: TGTGCCTGGAATATGGGGACAGGGGGCAATCAGCCCCAGCATTTT. It specifies CAWNMGTGGNQPQHF.

The chain is built from TRBV4-2 and TRBJ2-7; 7 bases match TRBD2. The trim removed 2 bases at V and 1 base at J, leaving 5 bases unmatched. The CDR3 is 15 amino acids. The germline gives CDR1 LGHNA, CDR2 YNFKEQ. CDR3 residues: CASSQQASGSYEQYF. The CDR3 DNA reads TGTGCCAGCAGCCAACAGGCTAGCGGTTCCTACGAGCAGTACTTC.

The CDR3 spells CASSPGGGWNIQYF. In DNA form, the CDR3 reads TGCGCCAGCAGCCCAGGTGGAGGGTGGAACATTCAGTACTTC. The rearrangement uses TRBV5-1 and TRBJ2-4, with D possibly being TRBD2 (6 bases). The V end was cut by 4 bases, the J end by 7 bases, with 15 bases between. From germline, CDR1 is SGHRS and CDR2 YFSETQ. The CDR3 has 14 residues.

The J gene is TRBJ2-7, the V gene TRBV14, with 10 nucleotides matching TRBD2. CDR1 is SGHDN, CDR2 FVKESK, per germline. Trimming took 3 bases from V and 4 from J; bases not matched to a gene: 6. This CDR3 contains 15 residues. The CDR3 DNA reads TGTGCCAGCAGCCACCCTAGCGGGAGTCGATACGAGCAGTACTTC. Translated: CASSHPSGSRYEQYF. Combining the CDR3 with reference TRBV14 and TRBJ2-7 gives the whole variable domain EAGVTQFPSHSVIEKGQTVTLRCDPISGHDNLYWYRRVMGKEIKFLLHFVKESKQDESGMPNNRFLAERTGGTYSTLKVQPAELEDSGVYFCASSHPSGSRYEQYFGPGTRLTVT.

The rearrangement uses TRBV30 and TRBJ1-6; 8 nucleotides line up with TRBD1. The CDR3 loop spans 13 amino acids. Germline CDR1 is GTSNPN and CDR2 is SVGIG (reference sequence). The J segment lost 5 bases and the V segment lost 6 bases, leaving 3 bases of the junction unmatched. CDR3 nucleotides: TGTGCCTGCGCACAGGGGGATAATTCACCCCTCCACTTT. Protein: CACAQGDNSPLHF. The variable domain in full, with the rest retrieved from reference TRBV30 and TRBJ1-6, is SQTIHQWPATLVQPVGSPLSLECTVEGTSNPNLYWYRQAAGRGLQLLFYSVGIGQISSEVPQNLSASRPQDRQFILSSKKLLLSDSGFYLCACAQGDNSPLHFGNGTRLTVT.

The chain has TRBV7-2 and TRBJ2-7; TRBD2 agrees at 7 bases. This CDR3 region has 15 residues. Germline-derived CDR1 and CDR2 are SGHTA and FQGNSA. With V trimmed by 6 bases and J by 3 bases, 11 bases remained unmatched. The CDR3 nucleotides read TGTGCCAGCAGTCCCGGGTTTGCGGGAGTCTACGAGCAGTACTTC. This encodes CASSPGFAGVYEQYF. Supplemented by reference TRBV7-2 and TRBJ2-7, the full variable domain reads GAGVSQSPSNKVTEKGKDVELRCDPISGHTALYWYRQSLGQGLEFLIYFQGNSAPDKSGLPSDRFSAERTGGSVSTLTIQRTQQEDSAVYLCASSPGFAGVYEQYFGPGTRLTVT.

V usage is TRBV28 and J usage is TRBJ1-1; 7 positions match TRBD1. The V and J ends lost 4 bases and 1 base, in that order; junction bases with no gene match: 3. From germline, CDR1 is MDHEN and CDR2 SYDVKM. The CDR3 totals 14 residues. The CDR3 coding sequence is TGTGCCAGCAGTTCGCCAGGGGGGAACACTGAAGCTTTCTTT. Protein sequence: CASSSPGGNTEAFF.

The V call is TRBV5-1, the J call TRBJ2-7, with TRBD2 matching over 10 bases. The CDR3 has 17 amino acids. CDR1 is SGHRS and CDR2 is YFSETQ in the germline V gene. J was trimmed by 6 bases and V by 1 base; bases with no gene match: 13. CDR3 in DNA: TGCGCCAGCAGCTTGCTGGCTAGCGGGGGTGCGGCCTCCGAGCAGTACTTC. Amino acids: CASSLLASGGAASEQYF.

This chain uses TRBV5-6 with TRBJ1-2; TRBD1 agrees at 8 bases. The CDR3 loop spans 16 amino acids. The ends lost 2 bases at V and 8 bases at J; junction bases unmatched: 14. The germline V gene encodes CDR1 SGHDT and CDR2 YYEEEE. This CDR3 reads CASSLGRQGRGKGYTF. The CDR3 coding sequence is TGTGCCAGCAGCTTAGGTCGACAGGGGCGGGGAAAAGGCTACACCTTC.

V usage is TRBV10-3 and J usage is TRBJ1-1; 7 nucleotides align to TRBD1. CDR3 length: 19 amino acids. Unmatched junction bases numbered 17, after V lost 4 bases and J lost 0 bases. Germline CDR1 and CDR2: ENHRY and SYGVKD. CDR3 nucleotides: TGTGCCATCAGTGGGGGACAGCACAAGGCCGCGATCTTGAACACTGAAGCTTTCTTT. Amino acids: CAISGGQHKAAILNTEAFF.

The chain uses TRBV5-5 and TRBJ2-1; maybe TRBD2 (6 bases). The CDR3 consists of 14 residues. The germline V gene has CDR1 SGHKS and CDR2 YYEKEE (reference sequence). V lost 5 bases, J lost 1 base, and 10 bases lay in between. Here the CDR3 DNA reads TGTGCCAGCAGTGGAGGGGTTTCCTACAATGAGCAGTTCTTC. Residues: CASSGGVSYNEQFF.

This rearrangement joins TRBV9 to TRBJ2-1; D is undetermined. The CDR3 spans 14 residues. Trimming removed 3 bases at V and 5 bases at J, with 12 bases between. The germline gives CDR1 SGDLS, CDR2 YYNGEE. The CDR3, as DNA: TGTGCCAGCAGCGCTGGCCCAATCCACAATGAGCAGTTCTTC. Protein sequence: CASSAGPIHNEQFF.

V and J are TRBV28 and TRBJ1-4; TRBD1 is a possible D gene (5 bases). This CDR3 comprises 16 residues. V gave up 2 bases and J gave up 7 bases, with 17 bases separating them. Germline lookup yields CDR1 MDHEN and CDR2 SYDVKM. CDR3 sequence: CASSLNPTGGGEKLFF. The CDR3 DNA reads TGTGCCAGCAGTTTAAACCCCACGGGGGGAGGTGAAAAACTGTTTTTT.